This TCR beta chain was documented in a study of shared clonotypes between healthy human individuals. The overall study: Each donor's CD4 naive and CD4 memory cells filled three plates apiece, CD8 naive two, and CD8 memory one. Study-wide findings and caveats: Estimated richness values were generally larger in naive subsets than in memory subsets. Deeper or shallower sequencing was expected to change how clonotypes are shared among donors.

Adult Caucasians living in Nashville, Tennessee made up all of the donors. This clone appeared once. The antigen is undetermined. The protocol was immunoSEQ multiplex PCR, while the TCRdb copy is restricted to in-frame clones and leaves out a portion. This table holds 1.4 million to 1.5 million clones, roughly 96% found once. V shed 1 base and J 2 bases; nucleotides not matched to a gene: 10. The CDR3 consists of 18 residues. The germline gives CDR1 MNHEY, CDR2 SMNVEV (reference sequence). The TCR sequence derives from a young man in good health. Sequenced input: naive CD4+ T cells sorted from blood. The subset denotes: CD45RA+ positively selected. The chain combines TRBV27 with TRBJ2-7; the match to TRBD2 covers 11 bases. This chain's CDR3 is CASSLFPSLAGATYEQYF. The CDR3 DNA sequence: TGTGCCAGCAGTTTATTTCCCTCACTAGCGGGAGCCACCTACGAGCAGTACTTC.